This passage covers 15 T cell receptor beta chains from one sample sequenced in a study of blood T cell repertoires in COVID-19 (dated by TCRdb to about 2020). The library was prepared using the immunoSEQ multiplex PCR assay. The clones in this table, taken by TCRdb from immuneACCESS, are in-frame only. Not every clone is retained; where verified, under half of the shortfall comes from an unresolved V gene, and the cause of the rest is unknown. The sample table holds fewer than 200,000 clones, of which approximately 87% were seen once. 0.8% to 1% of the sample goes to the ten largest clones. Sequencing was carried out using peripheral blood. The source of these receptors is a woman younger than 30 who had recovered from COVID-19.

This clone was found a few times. CDR3 amino acids: CASSLAYYGDGNEQFF. CDR3 DNA: TGTGCCAGCAGCTTAGCGTATTACGGGGATGGCAATGAGCAGTTCTTC. The chain employs TRBV7-7 and TRBJ2-1, with a tentative D call TRBD2 (5 bases). The germline V and J ends were trimmed by 0 bases and 6 bases, with 15 bases remaining between them. This CDR3 contains 16 residues. The germline CDR1 and CDR2 sequences are SSHAT and FNYEAQ (reference sequence).

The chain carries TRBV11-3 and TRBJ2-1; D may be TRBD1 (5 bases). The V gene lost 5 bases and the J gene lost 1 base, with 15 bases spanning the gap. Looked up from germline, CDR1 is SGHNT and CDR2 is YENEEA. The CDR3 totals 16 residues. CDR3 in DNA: TGTGCCAGCAGCCTAACTCGCAGGGCTTCCTACAATGAGCAGTTCTTC. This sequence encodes CASSLTRRASYNEQFF.

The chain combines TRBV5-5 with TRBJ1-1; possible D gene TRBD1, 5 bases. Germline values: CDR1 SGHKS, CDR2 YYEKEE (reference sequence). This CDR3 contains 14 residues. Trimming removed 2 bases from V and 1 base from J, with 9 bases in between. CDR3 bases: TGTGCCAGCAGCTTTCAGGGATCGAACACTGAAGCTTTCTTT. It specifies CASSFQGSNTEAFF.

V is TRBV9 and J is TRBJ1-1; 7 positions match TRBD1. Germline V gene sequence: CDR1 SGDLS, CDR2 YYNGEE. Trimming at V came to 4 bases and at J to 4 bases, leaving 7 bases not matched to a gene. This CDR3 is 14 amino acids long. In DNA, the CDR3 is TGTGCCAGCAGCCCCAGGGGGACGTTCACTGAAGCTTTCTTT. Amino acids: CASSPRGTFTEAFF.

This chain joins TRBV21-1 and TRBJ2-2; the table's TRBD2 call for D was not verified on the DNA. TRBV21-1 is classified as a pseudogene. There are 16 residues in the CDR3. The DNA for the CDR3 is TGTGCCAGCCGCTCCACCGAGCGGCGGGGCACCGGGGAGCTGTTTTTT. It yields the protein CASRSTERRGTGELFF.

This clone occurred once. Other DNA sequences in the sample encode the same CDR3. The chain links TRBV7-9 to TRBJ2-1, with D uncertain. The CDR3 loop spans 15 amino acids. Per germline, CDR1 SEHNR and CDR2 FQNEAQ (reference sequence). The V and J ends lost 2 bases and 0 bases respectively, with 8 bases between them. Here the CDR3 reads CASSLSYSSYNEQFF. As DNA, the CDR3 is TGTGCCAGCAGCTTAAGTTATAGCTCCTACAATGAGCAGTTCTTC.

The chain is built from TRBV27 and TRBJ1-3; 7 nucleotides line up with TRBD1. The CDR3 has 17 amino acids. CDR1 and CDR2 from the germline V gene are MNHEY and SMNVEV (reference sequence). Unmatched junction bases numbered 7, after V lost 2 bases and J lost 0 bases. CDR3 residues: CASSLGTGAGSGNTIYF. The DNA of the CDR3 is TGTGCCAGCAGTTTAGGAACAGGGGCCGGCTCTGGAAACACCATATATTTT.

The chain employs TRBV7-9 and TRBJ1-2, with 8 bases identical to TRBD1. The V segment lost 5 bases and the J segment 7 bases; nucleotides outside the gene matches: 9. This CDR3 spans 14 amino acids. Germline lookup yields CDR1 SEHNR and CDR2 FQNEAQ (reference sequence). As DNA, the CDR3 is TGTGCCAGCAGCAATCCCGGGACAGGCGGTGGCTACACCTTC. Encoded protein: CASSNPGTGGGYTF.

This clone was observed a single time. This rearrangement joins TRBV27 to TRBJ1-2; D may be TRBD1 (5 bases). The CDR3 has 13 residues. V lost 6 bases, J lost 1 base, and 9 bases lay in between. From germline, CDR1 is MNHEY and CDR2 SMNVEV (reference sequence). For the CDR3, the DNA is TGTGCCAGCAGCTTGACAGTTAACTATGGCTACACCTTC. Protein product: CASSLTVNYGYTF.

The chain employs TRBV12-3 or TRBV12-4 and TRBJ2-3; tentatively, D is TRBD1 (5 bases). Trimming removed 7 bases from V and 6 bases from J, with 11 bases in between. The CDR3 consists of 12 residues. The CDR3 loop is CASKTQVDTQYF. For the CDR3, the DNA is TGTGCCAGCAAAACACAGGTCGATACGCAGTATTTT.

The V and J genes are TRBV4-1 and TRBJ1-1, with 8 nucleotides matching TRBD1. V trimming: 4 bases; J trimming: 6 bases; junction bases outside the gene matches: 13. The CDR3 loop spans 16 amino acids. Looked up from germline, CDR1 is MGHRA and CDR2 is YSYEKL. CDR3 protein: CASSRKPQGVVAEAFF. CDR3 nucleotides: TGCGCCAGCAGCCGCAAACCACAGGGGGTTGTCGCTGAAGCTTTCTTT.

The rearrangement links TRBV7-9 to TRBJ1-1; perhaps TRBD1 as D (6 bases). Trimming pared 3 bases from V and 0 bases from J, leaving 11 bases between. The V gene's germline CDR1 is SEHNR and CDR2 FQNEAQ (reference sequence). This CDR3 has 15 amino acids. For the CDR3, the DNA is TGTGCCAGCAGCTTTATTACAGGGATGAACACTGAAGCTTTCTTT. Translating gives CASSFITGMNTEAFF.

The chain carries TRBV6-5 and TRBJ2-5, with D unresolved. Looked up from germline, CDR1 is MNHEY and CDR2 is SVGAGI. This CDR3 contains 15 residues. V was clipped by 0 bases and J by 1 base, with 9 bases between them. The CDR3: CASSYSIRFQETQYF. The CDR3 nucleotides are TGTGCCAGCAGTTACTCGATACGGTTCCAAGAGACCCAGTACTTC.

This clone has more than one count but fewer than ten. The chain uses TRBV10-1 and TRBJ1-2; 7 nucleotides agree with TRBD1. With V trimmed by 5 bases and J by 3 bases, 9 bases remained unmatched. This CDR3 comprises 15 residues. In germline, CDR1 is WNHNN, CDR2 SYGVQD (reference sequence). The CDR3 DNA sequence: TGCGCCAGCAGTAAGGGACAGAAACACTACTATGGCTACACCTTC. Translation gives CASSKGQKHYYGYTF.

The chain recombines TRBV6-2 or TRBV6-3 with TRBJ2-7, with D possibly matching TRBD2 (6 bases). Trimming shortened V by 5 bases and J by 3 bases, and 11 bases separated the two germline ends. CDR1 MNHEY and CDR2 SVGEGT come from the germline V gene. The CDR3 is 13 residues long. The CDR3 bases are TGTGCCAGCAGTCAAGGGGACTTCTACGAGCAGTACGTC. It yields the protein CASSQGDFYEQYV.